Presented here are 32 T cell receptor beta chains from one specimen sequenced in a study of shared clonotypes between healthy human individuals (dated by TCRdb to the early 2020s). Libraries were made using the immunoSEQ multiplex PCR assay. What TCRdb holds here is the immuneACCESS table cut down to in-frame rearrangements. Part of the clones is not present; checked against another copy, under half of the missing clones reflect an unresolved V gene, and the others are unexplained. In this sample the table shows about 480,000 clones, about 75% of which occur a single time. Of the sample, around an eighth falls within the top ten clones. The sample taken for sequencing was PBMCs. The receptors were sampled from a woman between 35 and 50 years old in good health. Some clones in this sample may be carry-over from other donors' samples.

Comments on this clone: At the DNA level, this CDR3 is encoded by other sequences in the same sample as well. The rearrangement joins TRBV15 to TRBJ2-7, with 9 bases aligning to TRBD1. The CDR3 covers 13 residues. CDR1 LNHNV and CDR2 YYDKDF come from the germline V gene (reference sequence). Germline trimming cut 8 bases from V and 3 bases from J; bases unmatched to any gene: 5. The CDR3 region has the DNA TGTGCCACCTCCCGGGACAGGGTCTACGAGCAGTACTTC. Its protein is CATSRDRVYEQYF. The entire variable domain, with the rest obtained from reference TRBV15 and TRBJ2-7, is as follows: DAMVIQNPRYQVTQFGKPVTLSCSQTLNHNVMYWYQQKSSQAPKLLFHYYDKDFNNEADTPDNFQSRRPNTSFCFLDIRSPGLGDTAMYLCATSRDRVYEQYFGPGTRLTVT.

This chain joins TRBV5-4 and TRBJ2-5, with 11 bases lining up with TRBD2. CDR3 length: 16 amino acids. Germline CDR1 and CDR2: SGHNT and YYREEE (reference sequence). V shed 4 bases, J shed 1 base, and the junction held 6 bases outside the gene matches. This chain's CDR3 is CASSPGTSGRQETQYF. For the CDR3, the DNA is TGTGCCAGCAGCCCCGGGACTAGCGGCCGCCAAGAGACCCAGTACTTC.

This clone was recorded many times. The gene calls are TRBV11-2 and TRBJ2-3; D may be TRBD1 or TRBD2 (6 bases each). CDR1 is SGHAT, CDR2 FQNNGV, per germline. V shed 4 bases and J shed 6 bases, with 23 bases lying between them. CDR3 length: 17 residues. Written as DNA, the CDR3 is TGTGCCAGCAGCTCCCCTCAACTGGGGGCGGGAAGGGATACGCAGTATTTT. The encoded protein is CASSSPQLGAGRDTQYF.

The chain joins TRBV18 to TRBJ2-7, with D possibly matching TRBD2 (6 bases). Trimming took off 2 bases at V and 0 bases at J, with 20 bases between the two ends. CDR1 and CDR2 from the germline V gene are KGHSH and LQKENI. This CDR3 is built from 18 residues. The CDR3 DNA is TGTGCCAGCTCACCATCTTTGGAGGGCCAATCGAGCTCCTACGAGCAGTACTTC. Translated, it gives CASSPSLEGQSSSYEQYF. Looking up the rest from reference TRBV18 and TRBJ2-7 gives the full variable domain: NAGVMQNPRHLVRRRGQEARLRCSPMKGHSHVYWYRQLPEEGLKFMVYLQKENIIDESGMPKERFSAEFPKEGPSILRIQQVVRGDSAAYFCASSPSLEGQSSSYEQYFGPGTRLTVT.

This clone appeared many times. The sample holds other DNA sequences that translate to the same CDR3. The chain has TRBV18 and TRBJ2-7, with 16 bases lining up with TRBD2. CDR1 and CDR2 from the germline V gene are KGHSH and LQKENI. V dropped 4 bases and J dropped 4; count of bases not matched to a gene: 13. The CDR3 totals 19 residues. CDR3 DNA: TGTGCCAGCTCACTGGGACTAGCGGGAGGGCCTGGGCACCTTTACGAGCAGTACTTC. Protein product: CASSLGLAGGPGHLYEQYF.

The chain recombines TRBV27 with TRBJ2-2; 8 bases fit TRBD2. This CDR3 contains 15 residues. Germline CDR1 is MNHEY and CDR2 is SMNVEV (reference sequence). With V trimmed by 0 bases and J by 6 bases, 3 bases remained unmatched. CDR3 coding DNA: TGTGCCAGCAGTTTATCGGGACTAGTGTCCGGGGAGCTGTTTTTT. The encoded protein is CASSLSGLVSGELFF.

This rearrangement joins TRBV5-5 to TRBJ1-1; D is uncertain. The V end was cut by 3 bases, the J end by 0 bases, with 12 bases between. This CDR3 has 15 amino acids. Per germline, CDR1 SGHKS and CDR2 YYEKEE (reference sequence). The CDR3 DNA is TGTGCCAGCAGCTCCAGCACATTCATGAACACTGAAGCTTTCTTT. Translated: CASSSSTFMNTEAFF.

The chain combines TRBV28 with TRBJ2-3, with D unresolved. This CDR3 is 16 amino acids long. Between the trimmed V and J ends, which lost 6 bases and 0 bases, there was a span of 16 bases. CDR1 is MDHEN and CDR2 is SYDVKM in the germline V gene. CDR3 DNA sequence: TGTGCCAGCAGCACCTCTAGACTTGGTAGCACAGATACGCAGTATTTT. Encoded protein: CASSTSRLGSTDTQYF. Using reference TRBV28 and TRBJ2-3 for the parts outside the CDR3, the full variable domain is DVKVTQSSRYLVKRTGEKVFLECVQDMDHENMFWYRQDPGLGLRLIYFSYDVKMKEKGDIPEGYSVSREKKERFSLILESASTNQTSMYLCASSTSRLGSTDTQYFGPGTRLTVL.

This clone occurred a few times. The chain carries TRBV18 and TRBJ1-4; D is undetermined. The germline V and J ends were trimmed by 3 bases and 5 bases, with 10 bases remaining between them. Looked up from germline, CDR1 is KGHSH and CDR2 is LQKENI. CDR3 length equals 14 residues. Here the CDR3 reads CASSPRGGNEKLFF. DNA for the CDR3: TGTGCCAGCTCACCGCGAGGTGGGAATGAAAAACTGTTTTTT.

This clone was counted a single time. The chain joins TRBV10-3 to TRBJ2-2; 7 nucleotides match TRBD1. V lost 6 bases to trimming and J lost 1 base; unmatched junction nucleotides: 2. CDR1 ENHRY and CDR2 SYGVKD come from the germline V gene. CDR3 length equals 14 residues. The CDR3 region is CAISRDRNTGELFF. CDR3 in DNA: TGTGCCATCAGCCGGGACAGGAACACCGGGGAGCTGTTTTTT.

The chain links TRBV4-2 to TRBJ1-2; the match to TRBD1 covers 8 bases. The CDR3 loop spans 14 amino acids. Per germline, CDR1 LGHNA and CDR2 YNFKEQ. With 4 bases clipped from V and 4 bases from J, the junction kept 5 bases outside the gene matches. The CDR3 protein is CASSLQGASYGYTF. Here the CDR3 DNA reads TGTGCCAGCAGCCTCCAGGGGGCGAGCTATGGCTACACCTTC.

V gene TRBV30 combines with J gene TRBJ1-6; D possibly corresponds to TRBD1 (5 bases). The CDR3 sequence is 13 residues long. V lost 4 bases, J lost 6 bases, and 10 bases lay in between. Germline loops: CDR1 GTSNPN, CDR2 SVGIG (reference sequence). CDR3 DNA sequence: TGTGCCTGGACCCCAGGGTTTAATTCACCCCTCCACTTT. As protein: CAWTPGFNSPLHF.

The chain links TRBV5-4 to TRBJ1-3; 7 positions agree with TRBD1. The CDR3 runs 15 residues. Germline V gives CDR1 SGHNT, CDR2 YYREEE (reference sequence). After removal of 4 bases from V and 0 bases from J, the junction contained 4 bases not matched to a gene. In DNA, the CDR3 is TGTGCCAGCAGCCGGGACAGCAACTCTGGAAACACCATATATTTT. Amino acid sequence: CASSRDSNSGNTIYF. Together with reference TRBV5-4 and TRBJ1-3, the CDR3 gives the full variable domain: ETGVTQSPTHLIKTRGQQVTLRCSSQSGHNTVSWYQQALGQGPQFIFQYYREEENGRGNFPPRFSGLQFPNYSSELNVNALELDDSALYLCASSRDSNSGNTIYFGEGSWLTVV.

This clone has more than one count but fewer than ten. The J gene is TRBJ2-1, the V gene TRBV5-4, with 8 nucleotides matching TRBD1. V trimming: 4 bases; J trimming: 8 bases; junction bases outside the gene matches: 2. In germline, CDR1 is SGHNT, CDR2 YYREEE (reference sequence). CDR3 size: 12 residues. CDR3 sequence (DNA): TGTGCCAGCAGCCGACAGGGGTATGAGCAGTTCTTC. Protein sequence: CASSRQGYEQFF.

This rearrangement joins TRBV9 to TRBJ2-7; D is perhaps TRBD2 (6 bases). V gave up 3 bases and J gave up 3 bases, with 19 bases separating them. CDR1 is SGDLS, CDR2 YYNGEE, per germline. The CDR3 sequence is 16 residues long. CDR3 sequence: CASSGGPGEWSYEQYF. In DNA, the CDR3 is TGTGCCAGCAGCGGGGGCCCGGGGGAGTGGAGCTACGAGCAGTACTTC.

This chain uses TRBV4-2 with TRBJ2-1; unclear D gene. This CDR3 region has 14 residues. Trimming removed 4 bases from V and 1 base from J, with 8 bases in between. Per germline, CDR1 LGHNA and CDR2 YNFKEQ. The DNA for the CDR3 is TGTGCCAGCAGCCGTGCGGATTCCTACAATGAGCAGTTCTTC. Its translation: CASSRADSYNEQFF.

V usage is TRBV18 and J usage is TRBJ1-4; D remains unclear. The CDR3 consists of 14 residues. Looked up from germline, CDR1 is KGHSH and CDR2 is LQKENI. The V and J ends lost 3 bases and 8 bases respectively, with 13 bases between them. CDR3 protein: CASSPILIPEKLFF. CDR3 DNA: TGTGCCAGCTCACCTATCCTTATTCCCGAAAAACTGTTTTTT. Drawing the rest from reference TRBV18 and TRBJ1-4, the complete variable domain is NAGVMQNPRHLVRRRGQEARLRCSPMKGHSHVYWYRQLPEEGLKFMVYLQKENIIDESGMPKERFSAEFPKEGPSILRIQQVVRGDSAAYFCASSPILIPEKLFFGSGTQLSVL.

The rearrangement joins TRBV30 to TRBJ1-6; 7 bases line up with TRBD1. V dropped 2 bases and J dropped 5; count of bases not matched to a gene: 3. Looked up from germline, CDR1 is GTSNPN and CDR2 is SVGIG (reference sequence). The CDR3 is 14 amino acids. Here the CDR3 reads CAWSKGQDNSPLHF. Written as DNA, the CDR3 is TGTGCCTGGAGTAAAGGACAGGATAATTCACCCCTCCACTTT.

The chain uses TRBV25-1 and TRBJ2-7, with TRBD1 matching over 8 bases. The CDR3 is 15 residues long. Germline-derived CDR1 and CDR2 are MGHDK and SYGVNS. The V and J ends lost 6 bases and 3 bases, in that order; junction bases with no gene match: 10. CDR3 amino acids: CASRSGTGTGYEQYF. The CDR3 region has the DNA TGTGCCAGCAGATCGGGGACAGGTACGGGCTACGAGCAGTACTTC.

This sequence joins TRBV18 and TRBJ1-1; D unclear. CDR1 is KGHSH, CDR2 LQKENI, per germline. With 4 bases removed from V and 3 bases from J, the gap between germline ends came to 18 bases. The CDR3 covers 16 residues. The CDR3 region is CASSQEPLEGYTEAFF. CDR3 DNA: TGTGCCAGCTCACAGGAACCTCTCGAGGGATACACTGAAGCTTTCTTT. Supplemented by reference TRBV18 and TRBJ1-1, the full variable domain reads NAGVMQNPRHLVRRRGQEARLRCSPMKGHSHVYWYRQLPEEGLKFMVYLQKENIIDESGMPKERFSAEFPKEGPSILRIQQVVRGDSAAYFCASSQEPLEGYTEAFFGQGTRLTVV.

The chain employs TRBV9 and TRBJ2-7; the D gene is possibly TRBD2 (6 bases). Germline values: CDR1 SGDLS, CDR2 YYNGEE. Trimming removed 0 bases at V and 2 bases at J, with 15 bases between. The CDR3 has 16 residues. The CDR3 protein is CASSVGGLGTPYEQYF. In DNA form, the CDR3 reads TGTGCCAGCAGCGTAGGAGGCCTTGGGACTCCCTACGAGCAGTACTTC.

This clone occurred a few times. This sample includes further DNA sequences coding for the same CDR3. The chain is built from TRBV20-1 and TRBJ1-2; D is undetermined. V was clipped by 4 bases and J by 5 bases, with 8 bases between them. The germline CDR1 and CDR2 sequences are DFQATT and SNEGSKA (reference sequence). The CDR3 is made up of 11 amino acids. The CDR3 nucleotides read TGCAGTGCTACCACGGGGTATGGCTACACCTTC. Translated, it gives CSATTGYGYTF.

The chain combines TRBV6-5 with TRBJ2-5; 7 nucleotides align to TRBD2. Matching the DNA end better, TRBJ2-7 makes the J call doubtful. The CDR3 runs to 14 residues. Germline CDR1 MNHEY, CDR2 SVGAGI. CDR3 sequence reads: CASSYETSPYEQYF. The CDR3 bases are TGTGCCAGCAGTTACGAGACTAGCCCCTACGAGCAGTACTTC.

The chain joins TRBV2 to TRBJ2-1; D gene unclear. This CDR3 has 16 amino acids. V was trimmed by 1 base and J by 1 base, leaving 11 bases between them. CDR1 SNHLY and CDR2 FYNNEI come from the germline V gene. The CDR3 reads CASSEVSRRSYNEQFF. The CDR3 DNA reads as TGTGCCAGCAGTGAAGTTTCCCGAAGGTCCTACAATGAGCAGTTCTTC.

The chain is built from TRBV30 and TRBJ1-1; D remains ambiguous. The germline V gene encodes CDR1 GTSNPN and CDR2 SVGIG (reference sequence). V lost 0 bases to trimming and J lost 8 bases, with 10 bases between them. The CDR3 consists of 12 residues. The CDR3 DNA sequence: TGTGCCTGGAGTGTACGAGTCCACGAAGCTTTCTTT. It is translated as CAWSVRVHEAFF.

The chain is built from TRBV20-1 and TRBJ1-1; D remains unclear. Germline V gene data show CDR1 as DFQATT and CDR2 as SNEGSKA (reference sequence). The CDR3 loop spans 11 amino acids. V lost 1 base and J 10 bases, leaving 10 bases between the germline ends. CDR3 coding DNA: TGCAGTGCTAGAGTGCAGGTGGGAGCTTTCTTT. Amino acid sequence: CSARVQVGAFF.

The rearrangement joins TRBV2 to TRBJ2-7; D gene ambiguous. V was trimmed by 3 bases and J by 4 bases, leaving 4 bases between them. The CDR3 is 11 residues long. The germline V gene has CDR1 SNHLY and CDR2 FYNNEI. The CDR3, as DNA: TGTGCCAGCAGTGAGTGGTACGAGCAGTACTTC. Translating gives CASSEWYEQYF.

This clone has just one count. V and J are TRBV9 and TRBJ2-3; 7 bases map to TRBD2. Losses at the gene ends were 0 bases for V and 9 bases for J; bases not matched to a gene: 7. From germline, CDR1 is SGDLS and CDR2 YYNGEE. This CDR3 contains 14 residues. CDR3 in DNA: TGTGCCAGCAGCGTAGAGGGTCCCGGGGGGACGCAGTATTTT. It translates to CASSVEGPGGTQYF.

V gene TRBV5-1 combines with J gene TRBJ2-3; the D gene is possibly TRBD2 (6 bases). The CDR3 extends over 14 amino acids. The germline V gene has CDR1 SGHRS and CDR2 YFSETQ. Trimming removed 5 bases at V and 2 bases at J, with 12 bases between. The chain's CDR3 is CASSSQGLTDTQYF. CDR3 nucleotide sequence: TGCGCCAGCAGTTCGCAGGGACTCACAGATACGCAGTATTTT.

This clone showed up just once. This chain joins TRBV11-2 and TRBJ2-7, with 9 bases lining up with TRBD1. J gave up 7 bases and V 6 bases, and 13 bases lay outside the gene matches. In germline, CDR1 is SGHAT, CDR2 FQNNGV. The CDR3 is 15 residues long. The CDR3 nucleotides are TGTGCCAGCAGGTCTTACAGGGGGCCCTTGGGGGAGCAGTACTTC. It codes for CASRSYRGPLGEQYF.

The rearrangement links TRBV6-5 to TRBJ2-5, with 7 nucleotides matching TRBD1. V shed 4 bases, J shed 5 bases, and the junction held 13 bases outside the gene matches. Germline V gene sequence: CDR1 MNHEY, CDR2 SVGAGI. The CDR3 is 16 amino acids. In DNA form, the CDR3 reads TGTGCCAGCAGTTCCCTAAAGGGGACAGCTTTGGAGACCCAGTACTTC. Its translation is CASSSLKGTALETQYF.

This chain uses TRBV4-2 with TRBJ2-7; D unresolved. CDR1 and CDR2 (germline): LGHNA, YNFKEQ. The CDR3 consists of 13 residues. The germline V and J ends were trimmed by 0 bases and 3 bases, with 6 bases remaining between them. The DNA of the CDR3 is TGTGCCAGCAGCCAAGACACCATCTACGAGCAGTACTTC. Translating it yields CASSQDTIYEQYF.